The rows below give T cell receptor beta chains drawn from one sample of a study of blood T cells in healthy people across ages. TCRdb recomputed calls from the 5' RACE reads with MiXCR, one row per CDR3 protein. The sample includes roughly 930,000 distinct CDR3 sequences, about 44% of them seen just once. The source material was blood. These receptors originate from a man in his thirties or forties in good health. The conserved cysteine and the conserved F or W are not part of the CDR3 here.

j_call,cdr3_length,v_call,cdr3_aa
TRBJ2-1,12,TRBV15,ATLTAFSYNEQF
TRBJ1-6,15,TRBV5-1,ASSSGTGGSYNSPLH
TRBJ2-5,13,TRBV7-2,ASSLQGRGRETQY
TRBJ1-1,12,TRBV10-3,AITGGQLGTEAF
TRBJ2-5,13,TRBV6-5,ASSYRRGQQETQY
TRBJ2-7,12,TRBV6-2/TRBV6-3,ASSPDDSTYEQY
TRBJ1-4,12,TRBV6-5,ASNERQGGEKLF
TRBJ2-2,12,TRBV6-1,ASSEREVTGELF
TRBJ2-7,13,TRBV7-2,ASSIRDLKGDEQY
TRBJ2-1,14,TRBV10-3,AIEASGGADYNEQF
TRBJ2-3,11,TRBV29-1,SVEDWGVAARY
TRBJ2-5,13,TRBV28,ASRPLAGGWETQY
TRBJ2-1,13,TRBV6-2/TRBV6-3,ASSPGTTSTNEQF
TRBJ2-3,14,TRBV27,ASRLAGGTSTDTQY
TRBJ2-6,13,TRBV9,ASSVGHSGANVLT
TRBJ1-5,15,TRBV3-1,ASSQDLTRASNQPQH
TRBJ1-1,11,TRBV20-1,SANSRGAGGAF
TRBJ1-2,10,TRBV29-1,SVQGGHYGYT
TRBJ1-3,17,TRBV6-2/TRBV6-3,ASSYEISRRAKPGNTIY
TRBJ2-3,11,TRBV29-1,SVDKGAPDTQY
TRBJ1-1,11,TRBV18,ASSPQEDTEAF
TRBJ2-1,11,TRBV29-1,SVEDRQNNEQF
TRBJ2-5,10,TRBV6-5,ASSYDGGVQY
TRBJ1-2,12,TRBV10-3,AISEDQIGYGYT
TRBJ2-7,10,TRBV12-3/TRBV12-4,ASSTQINEQY
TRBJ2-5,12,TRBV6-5,ASNGRSPGETQY
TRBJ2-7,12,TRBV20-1,SARDEGITYEQY
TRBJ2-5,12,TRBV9,ASSESTGPETQY
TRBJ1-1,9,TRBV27,ASRSDTEAF
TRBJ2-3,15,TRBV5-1,ASSPGPTDVGTDTQY
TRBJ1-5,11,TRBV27,ASRRDYNQPQH
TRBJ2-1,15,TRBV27,ASSPSGLAYSYNEQF
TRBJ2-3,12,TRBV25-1,ASRLEGSTDTQY
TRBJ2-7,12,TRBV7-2,ASSWGLLSYEQY
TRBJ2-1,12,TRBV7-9,ASSLGGHNNEQF
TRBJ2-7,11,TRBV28,ASSETGEYEQY